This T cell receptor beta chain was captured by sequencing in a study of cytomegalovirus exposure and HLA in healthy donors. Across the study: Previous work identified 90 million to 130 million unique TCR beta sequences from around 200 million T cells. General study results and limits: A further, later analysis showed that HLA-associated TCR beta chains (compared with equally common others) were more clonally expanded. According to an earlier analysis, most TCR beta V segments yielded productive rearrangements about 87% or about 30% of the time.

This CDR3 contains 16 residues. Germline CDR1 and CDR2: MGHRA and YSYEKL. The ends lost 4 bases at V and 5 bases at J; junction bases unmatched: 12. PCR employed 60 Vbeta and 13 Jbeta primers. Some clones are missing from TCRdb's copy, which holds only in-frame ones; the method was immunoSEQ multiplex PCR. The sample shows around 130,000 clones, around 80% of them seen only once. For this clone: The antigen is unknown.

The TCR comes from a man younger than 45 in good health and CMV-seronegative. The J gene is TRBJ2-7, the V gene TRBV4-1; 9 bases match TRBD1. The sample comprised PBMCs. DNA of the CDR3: TGCGCCAGCAGCCCGACGCCCCCGGGACAGGGTAACGAGCAGTACTTC. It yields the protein CASSPTPPGQGNEQYF.